Below, 31 T cell receptor beta chains from the same sample are listed, as sequenced in a study of spatial heterogeneity in lung cancer (dated by TCRdb to 2018 to 2020). The library was made by 5' RACE. Sequencing was performed on a NextSeq 500. TCRdb redid the processing of the public reads, applying fastp at Q25 and MiXCR, and retained in-frame beta chains. Rows with one shared CDR3 protein collapse into an entry with the most common genes and DNA. The sample table shows 50,000 to 60,000 distinct CDR3 sequences, and less than 9.5% are seen once. Roughly 35% of the sample is in the top ten clones. In the paper's terms, the time point label means: blood at routine non-recurrence follow-up after resection. Without any cell sorting, TCR sequencing was performed on whole RNA extracted either from tumor and nontumor lung tissue or from cryopreserved PBMC samples. Sequencing used PBMCs, obtained at follow-up. These TCRs come from a female donor with early-stage non-small cell lung cancer.

Note on this clonotype: With a much larger clone just one base away, this may be a read error. The gene calls are TRBV20-1 and TRBJ2-7; D gene unclear. CDR1 DFQATT and CDR2 SNEGSKA come from the germline V gene (reference sequence). The CDR3 has 14 residues. The DNA for the CDR3 is TGCAGTGCTAGAGACTACCAAAGCTCCTACGAGCAGCACTTC. This codes for CSARDYQSSYEQHF.

This clonotype was detected ten times or more. The germline gene is not matched at one end of the junction; a read error may be the cause. In DNA, the CDR3 is TGCAGTGCTGGAGAGGGGGCTGGGGCCAACGTCCTGACTTTC. It specifies CSAGEGAGANVLTF. The chain combines TRBV20-1 with TRBJ2-6, with D possibly being TRBD1 (6 bases). In germline, CDR1 is DFQATT, CDR2 SNEGSKA (reference sequence). This CDR3 region has 14 residues.

Concerning this clonotype: A much bigger clone sits one base away, suggesting this may be a read error. The chain links TRBV7-2 to TRBJ2-5; 8 bases match TRBD2. The CDR3 consists of 15 residues. Germline CDR1 reads SGHTA; CDR2 reads FQGNSA. The CDR3 region is CAGSLAGRVRETQYF. Here the CDR3 DNA reads TGTGCCGGCAGCTTAGCGGGGAGGGTTCGGGAGACCCAGTACTTC.

This clonotype has ten or more counts. The rearrangement uses TRBV4-3 and TRBJ2-2, with D tentatively TRBD1 (6 bases). V shed 4 bases and J shed 4 bases, with 16 bases lying between them. Germline V gene data show CDR1 as LGHNA and CDR2 as YSLEER. This CDR3 is 16 amino acids long. This CDR3 reads CASSPRAGRGTGELFF. The DNA for the CDR3 is TGCGCCAGCAGCCCCAGGGCCGGCAGGGGCACCGGGGAGCTGTTTTTT.

This clonotype has ten or more counts. The chain is built from TRBV12-3 or TRBV12-4 and TRBJ2-5; 13 bases line up with TRBD2. V lost 6 bases to trimming and J lost 1 base; unmatched junction nucleotides: 2. The CDR3 sequence is 15 residues long. This CDR3 reads CASRRLAGGQETQYF. In nucleotides, the CDR3 is TGTGCCAGCAGGCGACTAGCGGGGGGCCAAGAGACCCAGTACTTC.

The table lists this clonotype with many counts. This chain joins TRBV20-1 and TRBJ2-1, with 12 bases matching TRBD2. The CDR3 has 15 residues. The germline gives CDR1 DFQATT, CDR2 SNEGSKA (reference sequence). Trimming cost V 5 bases and J 4 bases; bases outside gene matches: 6. CDR3 protein: CSAPQLAGGYNEQFF. The CDR3, as DNA: TGCAGTGCTCCTCAACTAGCGGGGGGATACAATGAGCAGTTCTTC.

The table lists this clonotype with a few counts. V usage is TRBV6-5 and J usage is TRBJ1-6; 9 nucleotides line up with TRBD1. V gave up 1 base and J gave up 11 bases; unmatched junction bases: 21. Looked up from germline, CDR1 is MNHEY and CDR2 is SVGAGI. This CDR3 contains 20 residues. CDR3 amino acids: CASSYFGGAHGGTGNTPLHF. CDR3 in DNA: TGTGCCAGCAGTTACTTCGGTGGGGCCCATGGAGGGACAGGGAATACACCCCTCCACTTT.

The chain carries TRBV7-9 and TRBJ2-7, with D unclear. The V gene lost 2 bases and the J gene lost 1 base, with 6 bases spanning the gap. The CDR3 has 13 amino acids. The germline gives CDR1 SEHNR, CDR2 FQNEAQ (reference sequence). CDR3 in amino acids: CASSLTQSYEQYF. As DNA, the CDR3 is TGTGCCAGCAGCTTAACTCAGTCCTACGAGCAGTACTTC.

The chain links TRBV6-6 to TRBJ2-1; 8 nucleotides line up with TRBD2. Per germline, CDR1 MNHNY and CDR2 SVGAGI (reference sequence). CDR3 size: 12 residues. V dropped 5 bases and J dropped 13; count of bases not matched to a gene: 7. CDR3: CASSPSSGDQFF. As DNA, the CDR3 is TGTGCCAGCAGTCCGAGTAGCGGGGACCAGTTCTTC.

This clonotype has just a few counts. The genes are TRBV5-4 and TRBJ2-5, with 11 positions matching TRBD1. The CDR3 loop spans 14 amino acids. Unmatched junction bases numbered 3, after V lost 3 bases and J lost 5 bases. Germline lookup yields CDR1 SGHNT and CDR2 YYREEE (reference sequence). CDR3 nucleotide sequence: TGTGCCAGCAGCTGGGACAGGGGGTCTGAGACCCAGTACTTC. Amino acid sequence: CASSWDRGSETQYF.

This clonotype was detected a few times. The chain carries TRBV20-1 and TRBJ2-1, with a tentative D call TRBD1 (5 bases). Germline lookup yields CDR1 DFQATT and CDR2 SNEGSKA (reference sequence). The CDR3 is made up of 14 amino acids. V was trimmed by 6 bases and J by 0 bases, leaving 12 bases between them. The CDR3 sequence: CSASDRYSYNEQFF. CDR3 sequence (DNA): TGCAGTGCCTCCGACAGATACTCCTACAATGAGCAGTTCTTC.

Only a few counts were recorded for this clonotype. V and J are TRBV20-1 and TRBJ1-2; unclear D gene. This CDR3 contains 14 residues. Trimming pared 6 bases from V and 3 bases from J, leaving 17 bases between. Germline V CDR1 and CDR2: DFQATT, SNEGSKA (reference sequence). The CDR3 protein is CSAPPTASDYGYTF. In DNA, the CDR3 is TGCAGTGCCCCTCCGACGGCCTCGGACTATGGCTACACCTTC.

In this sample, this clonotype turned up a few times. V gene TRBV20-1 combines with J gene TRBJ1-2, with a weak D call TRBD1 (6 bases). This CDR3 is built from 16 residues. The V end was cut by 3 bases, the J end by 3 bases, with 20 bases between. The germline V gene encodes CDR1 DFQATT and CDR2 SNEGSKA (reference sequence). The CDR3 loop is CSARMAGVGSDYGYTF. CDR3 DNA sequence: TGCAGTGCTAGGATGGCAGGGGTTGGCTCGGACTATGGCTACACCTTC.

This clonotype has ten or more counts. This CDR3 is CASSSGTAEAFF. The CDR3 DNA sequence: TGTGCCAGCAGCTCCGGGACAGCTGAAGCTTTCTTT. The rearrangement joins TRBV5-5 to TRBJ1-1; 7 positions agree with TRBD1. This CDR3 contains 12 residues. Germline lookup yields CDR1 SGHKS and CDR2 YYEKEE (reference sequence). V gave up 3 bases and J gave up 6 bases; unmatched junction bases: 2.

In its sample, this clonotype was seen a few times. The chain recombines TRBV18 with TRBJ2-7; TRBD1 is a possible D gene (5 bases). Germline CDR1 and CDR2: KGHSH and LQKENI. CDR3 size: 13 residues. The V end lost 6 bases, the J end lost 5 bases, and 14 bases lay between the germline ends. CDR3 sequence (DNA): TGTGCCAGCTCCCGACATGTGGACAACGAGCAGTACTTC. Its translation: CASSRHVDNEQYF.

The gene calls are TRBV5-1 and TRBJ2-5; 7 bases are shared with TRBD1. The J segment lost 3 bases and the V segment lost 2 bases, leaving 7 bases of the junction unmatched. Per germline, CDR1 SGHRS and CDR2 YFSETQ. CDR3 length: 15 residues. CDR3 amino acids: CASSFLPGTEETQYF. CDR3 DNA: TGCGCCAGCAGCTTCTTACCCGGGACAGAAGAGACCCAGTACTTC.

This clonotype was counted many times. The rearrangement joins TRBV7-2 to TRBJ2-6; D might be TRBD1 or TRBD2, each matching 6 bases. Germline V gives CDR1 SGHTA, CDR2 FQGNSA. V was shortened by 2 bases and J by 3 bases, with 11 bases between the two germline ends. The CDR3 covers 16 residues. The CDR3 DNA reads as TGTGCCAGCAGCTTATCCGGGGGCGTTGGGGCCAACGTCCTGACTTTC. This codes for CASSLSGGVGANVLTF.

The J gene is TRBJ2-7, the V gene TRBV19; 8 bases align to TRBD1. The J segment lost 2 bases and the V segment lost 4 bases, leaving 4 bases of the junction unmatched. Germline CDR1 is LNHDA and CDR2 is SQIVND (reference sequence). This CDR3 is built from 14 residues. In DNA form, the CDR3 reads TGTGCCAGTAGTAAGACGACAGGGGCCTACGAGCAGTACTTC. Translation gives CASSKTTGAYEQYF. Full variable domain (outside the CDR3, taken from reference TRBV19 and TRBJ2-7): DGGITQSPKYLFRKEGQNVTLSCEQNLNHDAMYWYRQDPGQGLRLIYYSQIVNDFQKGDIAEGYSVSREKKESFPLTVTSAQKNPTAFYLCASSKTTGAYEQYFGPGTRLTVT.

This clonotype was recorded at least ten times. The chain has TRBV24-1 and TRBJ1-1, with 8 nucleotides matching TRBD1. Germline CDR1 and CDR2: KGHDR and SFDVKD. The V and J ends lost 9 bases and 5 bases, in that order; junction bases with no gene match: 7. There are 13 residues in the CDR3. The CDR3 is CATGTDRGTEAFF. The CDR3 DNA sequence: TGTGCCACCGGAACCGACAGGGGTACTGAAGCTTTCTTT.

This clonotype was detected many times. The chain combines TRBV10-3 with TRBJ2-3; tentative D call: TRBD2 (5 bases). The CDR3 loop spans 15 amino acids. Germline values: CDR1 ENHRY, CDR2 SYGVKD. Trimming stripped 8 bases from V and 0 bases from J, with 15 bases between. The CDR3 bases are TGTGCCATCGCTCCAAGGGTAGCGAGCACAGATACGCAGTATTTT. This gives the protein CAIAPRVASTDTQYF.

This clonotype was detected many times. The CDR3 nucleotides are TGCAGTGCTAGAGTCGGGACAGGATTGTGGGGCTACACCTTC. Translation gives CSARVGTGLWGYTF. This chain links TRBV20-1 with TRBJ1-2; 8 bases are shared with TRBD1. With V trimmed by 1 base and J by 8 bases, 9 bases remained unmatched. The CDR3 has 14 amino acids. The germline V gene has CDR1 DFQATT and CDR2 SNEGSKA (reference sequence).

The CDR3 DNA sequence: TGCAGTGCTAGTTTGCGGGCCGGGGCCAACGTCCTGACTTTC. Protein: CSASLRAGANVLTF. The V and J genes are TRBV20-1 and TRBJ2-6; maybe TRBD2 (5 bases). The germline V gene encodes CDR1 DFQATT and CDR2 SNEGSKA (reference sequence). V lost 3 bases, J lost 4 bases, and 10 bases lay in between. This CDR3 region has 14 residues.

The chain carries TRBV6-2 or TRBV6-3 and TRBJ1-6, with D unresolved. CDR3 length equals 17 residues. V lost 0 bases to trimming and J lost 0 bases, with 9 bases between them. CDR1 is MNHEY, CDR2 SVGEGT, per germline. The CDR3 DNA is TGTGCCAGCAGTTACTCGAAGTCAGCCTCCTATAATTCACCCCTCCACTTT. Its translation is CASSYSKSASYNSPLHF.

Concerning this clonotype itself: A much larger clonotype is one base distant, so this may be a read error. The chain couples TRBV5-1 to TRBJ2-3; a possible D gene is TRBD1 (8 bases). Deletions cut 4 bases from V and 8 bases from J, with 20 bases between. This CDR3 is built from 15 residues. In germline, CDR1 is SGHRS, CDR2 YFSETQ. The chain's CDR3 is CASSLTGGVAGTQYF. DNA for the CDR3: TGCGCCAGCAGCCTTACAGGGGGGGTTGCAGGTACGCAGTATTTT.

The chain is built from TRBV3-1 and TRBJ2-3; 10 bases line up with TRBD2. This CDR3 region has 16 residues. The V segment lost 6 bases and the J segment 7 bases; nucleotides outside the gene matches: 13. Per the germline V gene, CDR1 is LGHDT and CDR2 is YNNKEL (reference sequence). For the CDR3, the DNA is TGTGCCAGCAGACTGACTAACCTAGCGGGGGAGAATACGCAGTATTTT. Its protein product is CASRLTNLAGENTQYF.

This clonotype was found many times. The rearrangement joins TRBV2 to TRBJ2-5, with no clear D. Germline values: CDR1 SNHLY, CDR2 FYNNEI. V lost 3 bases, J lost 2 bases, and 10 bases lay in between. The CDR3 extends over 14 amino acids. The CDR3 sequence is CASSDWASQETQYF. The CDR3 nucleotides are TGTGCCAGCAGTGATTGGGCTAGTCAAGAGACCCAGTACTTC.

This clonotype was picked up many times. This chain uses TRBV24-1 with TRBJ1-2; D is perhaps TRBD1 (5 bases). The germline V gene has CDR1 KGHDR and CDR2 SFDVKD. Trimming removed 6 bases from V and 6 bases from J, with 16 bases in between. This CDR3 contains 14 residues. The CDR3 here is CATSRGGVSDGYTF. The CDR3 DNA sequence: TGTGCCACCAGTCGGGGCGGTGTGTCGGATGGCTACACCTTC.

This clonotype was counted many times. The rearrangement uses TRBV4-1 and TRBJ2-3; 7 bases map to TRBD1. The CDR3 contains 14 residues. CDR1 and CDR2 from the germline V gene are MGHRA and YSYEKL. V dropped 4 bases and J dropped 1; count of bases not matched to a gene: 2. The CDR3 is CASSPGQGTDTQYF. As DNA, the CDR3 is TGCGCCAGCAGCCCTGGACAGGGCACAGATACGCAGTATTTT.

There are a few counts of this clonotype. The CDR3 DNA reads TGCAGTGCAAAGTCGAACACTGAAGCTTTCTTT. Its translation: CSAKSNTEAFF. V is TRBV20-1 and J is TRBJ1-1; D is unclear. The V end was cut by 6 bases, the J end by 1 base, with 6 bases between. The CDR3 is 11 amino acids. Germline-derived CDR1 and CDR2 are DFQATT and SNEGSKA (reference sequence).

At least ten counts were recorded for this clonotype. V usage is TRBV6-2 or TRBV6-3 and J usage is TRBJ2-1; no definite D call. This CDR3 spans 15 amino acids. V was cut by 7 bases and J by 0 bases, with 13 bases left in between. The germline V gene has CDR1 MNHEY and CDR2 SVGEGT. CDR3 region: CASIPDGYSYNEQFF. CDR3 coding DNA: TGTGCCAGCATCCCGGACGGGTACTCCTACAATGAGCAGTTCTTC.

This clonotype was detected only a few times. This sequence joins TRBV6-2 or TRBV6-3 and TRBJ2-3; 7 bases are shared with TRBD2. V trimming: 0 bases; J trimming: 3 bases; junction bases outside the gene matches: 0. Germline V CDR1 and CDR2: MNHEY, SVGEGT. This CDR3 is built from 14 residues. The CDR3 DNA reads TGTGCCAGCAGTTACTCCGGGGGGACAGATACGCAGTATTTT. Its protein is CASSYSGGTDTQYF.